These 9 T cell receptor beta chains share one sample of origin, sequenced in a study of response to subunit inactivated influenza vaccine. One entry per CDR3 protein results from TCRdb running MiXCR on the RT-PCR reads. Here the sample spans under 550,000 distinct CDR3 sequences, about 8% being singletons. The starting material was PBMCs from blood, obtained less than 25 months after vaccination. Receptors originate from a man between 45 and 75 years old who received an inactivated influenza vaccine.

The genes are TRBV7-2 and TRBJ2-7, with D possibly being TRBD1 or TRBD2 (5 bases each). The CDR3 loop spans 13 amino acids. The V and J ends lost 7 bases and 3 bases respectively, with 13 bases between them. From germline, CDR1 is SGHTA and CDR2 FQGNSA. DNA for the CDR3: TGTGCCAGCAATCGGGACGTCTACTACGAGCAGTACTTC. It yields the protein CASNRDVYYEQYF.

This clonotype was counted at least ten times. This sequence joins TRBV24-1 and TRBJ2-1, with D unresolved. The V end was cut by 1 base, the J end by 15 bases, with 9 bases between. The length of the CDR3 is 11 residues. The V gene's germline CDR1 is KGHDR and CDR2 SFDVKD. CDR3 DNA: TGTGCCACCAGTGATTTCGTAAGGTTGTTCTTC. It encodes CATSDFVRLFF.

This clonotype was detected many times. The chain links TRBV7-6 to TRBJ1-2, with unresolved D. CDR1 is SGHVS, CDR2 FNYEAQ, per germline. V was pared by 5 bases and J by 0 bases, with 13 bases between. The CDR3 runs to 15 residues. CDR3 DNA: TGTGCCAGCAGCCCTATAGACATAGCTAACTATGGCTACACCTTC. Its translation is CASSPIDIANYGYTF.

This clonotype was observed at least ten times. The rearrangement links TRBV12-3 or TRBV12-4 to TRBJ1-5; 9 nucleotides agree with TRBD1. The CDR3 runs 18 residues. J was trimmed by 2 bases and V by 5 bases; bases with no gene match: 13. The CDR3 nucleotides are TGTGCCAGCAGTAGTCCTCCGGGACAGGGTGGTGGCAATCAGCCCCAGCATTTT. Its translation is CASSSPPGQGGGNQPQHF.

This clonotype has ten or more counts. The chain carries TRBV20-1 and TRBJ2-1; D tentatively fits TRBD1 or TRBD2 (5 bases each). CDR3 length: 12 residues. Looked up from germline, CDR1 is DFQATT and CDR2 is SNEGSKA (reference sequence). V was clipped by 7 bases and J by 8 bases, with 15 bases between them. The CDR3, as DNA: TGCAGTGGGGACGAGGGCGGCGATGAGCAGTTCTTC. It encodes CSGDEGGDEQFF.

The sample holds many counts of this clonotype. This chain uses TRBV29-1 with TRBJ2-1, with 7 bases fitting TRBD2. The length of the CDR3 is 11 residues. Germline V gene sequence: CDR1 SQVTM, CDR2 ANQGSEA. Unmatched junction bases numbered 4, after V lost 7 bases and J lost 7 bases. The DNA of the CDR3 is TGCAGCGCGGGACTACCTAATGAGCAGTTCTTC. This sequence encodes CSAGLPNEQFF.

This clonotype was seen more than once but under ten times. The chain couples TRBV10-3 to TRBJ2-5, with 9 bases aligning to TRBD1. Germline-derived CDR1 and CDR2 are ENHRY and SYGVKD. The CDR3 runs 14 residues. V lost 6 bases to trimming and J lost 4 bases; unmatched junction nucleotides: 6. CDR3 DNA: TGTGCCATCAGGGGACAGGGATCTATAGAGACCCAGTACTTC. As protein: CAIRGQGSIETQYF.

The chain employs TRBV20-1 and TRBJ2-7, with TRBD2 matching over 9 bases. CDR3 length: 14 amino acids. The V gene's germline CDR1 is DFQATT and CDR2 SNEGSKA (reference sequence). J lost 6 bases, V lost 6 bases, and 12 bases had no gene match. The CDR3 DNA reads TGCAGTGCCTACCGCGGGGGGGGCCCGCGCGAGCAGTACTTC. It encodes CSAYRGGGPREQYF.

This clonotype was found many times. The chain carries TRBV7-6 and TRBJ1-3; D unclear. This CDR3 spans 16 amino acids. V was pared by 4 bases and J by 2 bases, with 15 bases between. CDR1 is SGHVS, CDR2 FNYEAQ, per germline. The CDR3 DNA follows: TGTGCCAGCAGCTCTGCTAGCCGAGGAACTGGAAACACCATATATTTT. Its protein is CASSSASRGTGNTIYF.